The TCR beta chain under discussion was sequenced for a study of breast tumors, draining lymph nodes, adjacent tissues. Findings and limits, study-wide: Tumor and nontumor repertoires were significantly more similar in luminal-like than in basal-like breast cancer. Data only fit, rather than demonstrated, lymph node origin of most tumor T cells. Tumors had less TCR diversity than lymph nodes, more than nontumor tissue. The data were judged consistent with most tumor T cells coming from lymph node and expanding in tumor.

As regards this clonotype: Its antigen is unknown.

A single record per CDR3 protein comes from TCRdb applying MiXCR to the multiplex PCR reads. The repertoire holds roughly 260,000 distinct CDR3 sequences, around 30% seen once, with approximately 1% in the top ten. Germline CDR1 is SQVTM and CDR2 is ANQGSEA. J gave up 3 bases and V 5 bases, and 9 bases lay outside the gene matches. CDR3 size: 14 residues. Breast cancer patients provided tissue from their axillary draining lymph nodes. V usage is TRBV29-1 and J usage is TRBJ1-2; 7 bases map to TRBD1. The source is a female donor with breast cancer. Some clones in this sample may be carry-over from other donors' samples. Sequencing was done on a sample of axillary lymph node tissue. The CDR3 DNA is TGCAGCGTTCTAACATCAGGACAGGACTATGGCTACACCTTC. Translation: CSVLTSGQDYGYTF.